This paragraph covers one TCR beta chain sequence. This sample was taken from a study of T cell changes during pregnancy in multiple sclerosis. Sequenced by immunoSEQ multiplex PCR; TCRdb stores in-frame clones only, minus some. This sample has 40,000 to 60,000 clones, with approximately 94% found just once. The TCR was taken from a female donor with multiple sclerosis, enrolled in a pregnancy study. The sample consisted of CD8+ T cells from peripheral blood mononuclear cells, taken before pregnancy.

The CDR3 DNA is TGTGCCAGCAGTCCCCGGGGTAGCGGGAGAGGGAACGAGCAGTACTTC. Protein: CASSPRGSGRGNEQYF. The genes are TRBV27 and TRBJ2-7, with 9 bases identical to TRBD2. The V segment lost 5 bases and the J segment 5 bases; nucleotides outside the gene matches: 13. This CDR3 spans 16 amino acids. CDR1 MNHEY and CDR2 SMNVEV come from the germline V gene (reference sequence).